This record looks at one TCR beta chain sequence and its context. Its specificity is not known. The junction had 10 bases not matched to a gene; V was cut back by 2 bases and J by 5 bases. Per germline, CDR1 LNHNV and CDR2 YYDKDF (reference sequence). This CDR3 region has 18 residues. It was through 5'RACE template switching that TCR cDNA was made, with a universal primer site and UMIs added. TCRdb independently ran MiXCR on the 5' RACE reads; one entry per CDR3 protein. Of around 550,000 distinct CDR3 sequences listed, 15% to 20% are singletons. The entry originates in a study of T cells after yellow fever vaccination. General observations from the study: When the response was secondary, it was weaker but reached its peak faster, day 5 versus 15. The booster response re-showed most primary clones: around 96% CD4, around 87% CD8.

This receptor was obtained from a man aged 25-45 years who received the YFV17D yellow fever vaccine. The chain combines TRBV15 with TRBJ2-2, with 11 bases identical to TRBD2. This material consisted of PBMCs, taken 15 days after the yellow fever booster vaccination. For the CDR3, the DNA is TGTGCCACCAGCAGATATTCGGGACTAGCGGAGCTAACCGGGGAGCTGTTTTTT. This translates into CATSRYSGLAELTGELFF.